What follows are 2 T cell receptor beta chains derived from one specimen sequenced in a study of blood T cell repertoires in COVID-19. TCRdb's table, derived via immunoSEQ multiplex PCR, lists solely in-frame clones and lacks some. Of approximately 260,000 clones in the sample, roughly 88% were seen once. The specimen sequenced was peripheral blood. The receptors were gathered from a middle-aged woman who had recovered from COVID-19.

The J gene is TRBJ2-7, the V gene TRBV28; possible D gene TRBD2, 5 bases. Germline V lookup: CDR1 MDHEN, CDR2 SYDVKM. The CDR3 totals 14 residues. With 1 base removed from V and 7 bases from J, the gap between germline ends came to 14 bases. CDR3 sequence (DNA): TGTGCCAGCAGTTTATTGAAACGGGGAGTTGAGCAGTACTTC. It specifies CASSLLKRGVEQYF.

This chain uses TRBV7-9 with TRBJ2-4; D is perhaps TRBD1 (6 bases). The CDR3 runs 15 residues. Germline-derived CDR1 and CDR2 are SEHNR and FQNEAQ (reference sequence). V lost 0 bases, J lost 4 bases, and 10 bases lay in between. This chain's CDR3 is CASSLALGQKNIQYF. CDR3 nucleotides: TGTGCCAGCAGCTTAGCGCTAGGACAGAAAAACATTCAGTACTTC.